A selection of T cell receptor beta chains follows, all from one sample in a study of PD-L1 blockade in urothelial cancer. Produced via immunoSEQ multiplex PCR; TCRdb's table is partial and in-frame only. In the table there are tens of thousands of clones, 80% to 90% of which are singletons. Sequencing was performed on PBMCs, taken around atezolizumab (anti-PD-L1) treatment. The source is a man between 65 and 80 years old with urothelial cancer. CDR3s include the opening cysteine and the closing phenylalanine or tryptophan. The D gene is left open where the match is weak. Size is stated for part of the rows, as once, few or many counts, or as a class when the clone is expanded.

TRBJ2-7,12,NA,TRBV29-1,NA,CSVEGNRDEQYF,TGCAGCGTTGAAGGTAACAGGGACGAGCAGTACTTC
TRBJ2-2,18,once,TRBV11-2,TRBD2,CASSAGLAGGPNTGELFF,TGTGCCAGCAGCGCGGGACTAGCGGGAGGGCCTAACACCGGGGAGCTGTTTTTT
TRBJ2-7,14,NA,TRBV6-5,TRBD2,CASSYTGLAGEQYF,TGTGCCAGCAGTTACACCGGACTAGCGGGAGAGCAGTACTTC
TRBJ2-3,15,NA,TRBV30,NA,CAWSVTGSNPDTQYF,TGTGCCTGGAGTGTAACAGGGTCAAATCCAGATACGCAGTATTTT
TRBJ1-1,15,NA,TRBV28,TRBD1,CASRRDRDQGTEAFF,TGTGCCAGCAGACGGGACAGGGACCAGGGCACTGAAGCTTTCTTT
TRBJ1-1,11,few,TRBV20-1,NA,CSASSNTEAFF,TGCAGTGCTAGCTCGAACACTGAAGCTTTCTTT
TRBJ1-2,13,NA,TRBV7-2,TRBD1,CASSPRQGYGYTF,TGTGCCAGCAGCCCTCGACAGGGGTATGGCTACACCTTC
TRBJ1-4,13,NA,TRBV10-3,NA,CAISDGENEKLFF,TGTGCCATTTCAGACGGAGAGAATGAAAAACTGTTTTTT
TRBJ2-1,12,NA,TRBV7-9,TRBD2,CASSLGTSVQFF,TGTGCCAGCAGCTTAGGGACTAGCGTTCAATTCTTC
TRBJ2-4,15,NA,TRBV28,NA,CASSLNPGTPNIQYF,TGTGCCAGCAGCCTCAACCCCGGGACACCGAACATTCAGTACTTC
TRBJ1-1,19,NA,TRBV5-1,TRBD1,CASSSGTGVYVRANTEAFF,TGCGCCAGCAGCTCCGGGACAGGGGTTTACGTTCGGGCGAACACTGAAGCTTTCTTT
TRBJ2-5,15,NA,TRBV30,TRBD2,CAWSVGLALQETQYF,TGTGCCTGGAGTGTAGGACTAGCGCTACAAGAGACCCAGTACTTC
TRBJ1-2,13,few,TRBV5-6,NA,CASSLAGVDGYTF,TGTGCCAGCAGCTTGGCAGGGGTGGATGGCTACACCTTC
TRBJ2-1,13,NA,TRBV30,TRBD2,CAFTGLVSNEQFF,TGTGCCTTCACGGGACTAGTCTCCAATGAGCAGTTCTTC
TRBJ1-2,15,NA,TRBV5-6,NA,CASSLGFTANYGYTF,TGTGCCAGCAGCTTGGGGTTTACAGCCAACTATGGCTACACCTTC
TRBJ1-1,13,NA,TRBV5-1,NA,CASSSAAGTEAFF,TGCGCCAGCAGCTCCGCGGCCGGCACTGAAGCTTTCTTT
TRBJ1-3,14,NA,TRBV5-8,NA,CASSWELSGNTIYF,TGTGCCAGCAGCTGGGAGCTATCAGGAAACACCATATATTTT
TRBJ1-3,16,NA,TRBV6-6,TRBD1,CASSSGDSSSGNTIYF,TGTGCCAGCAGTTCGGGGGACAGCTCCTCTGGAAACACCATATATTTT
TRBJ1-1,15,once,TRBV7-8,NA,CASSLSAGMNTEAFF,TGTGCCAGCAGCTTATCGGCAGGAATGAACACTGAAGCTTTCTTT
TRBJ1-3,15,NA,TRBV2,NA,CASSESFFSGNTIYF,TGTGCCAGCAGTGAAAGCTTCTTCTCTGGAAACACCATATATTTT
TRBJ2-1,15,NA,TRBV2,TRBD2,CASSHTSGVRNEQFF,TGTGCCAGCAGTCACACTAGCGGGGTACGAAATGAGCAGTTCTTC
TRBJ2-7,13,few,TRBV6-5,TRBD1,CASSTTGAGEQYF,TGTGCCAGCAGTACAACAGGGGCTGGAGAGCAGTACTTC